The 21 T cell receptor beta chains in this list originate from one sample, sequenced in a study of pediatric ulcerative colitis. Repertoires were generated with immunoSEQ multiplex PCR, while TCRdb's copy carries only in-frame clones and drops some. The table includes 55,000 to 75,000 clones, roughly nine tenths detected once. Material for sequencing was blood. The source of these receptors is a boy younger than 18 with severe ulcerative colitis.

The chain combines TRBV11-1 with TRBJ2-1; 9 nucleotides match TRBD1. Trimming at V came to 8 bases and at J to 11 bases, leaving 7 bases not matched to a gene. Germline V gives CDR1 SGHAT, CDR2 FQDESV (reference sequence). The CDR3 sequence is 12 residues long. CDR3 protein: CASGYRGLQQFF. CDR3 bases: TGTGCCAGCGGATACAGGGGGCTTCAGCAGTTCTTC.

The chain joins TRBV10-2 to TRBJ1-1; D is ambiguous. V was pared by 0 bases and J by 3 bases, with 8 bases between. The length of the CDR3 is 14 residues. Germline V gives CDR1 WSHSY, CDR2 SAAADI. In nucleotides, the CDR3 is TGCGCCAGCAGTGAGTCGAGTACTTACACTGAAGCTTTCTTT. This encodes CASSESSTYTEAFF.

This clone occurred once. The V call is TRBV11-3, the J call TRBJ1-3; no reliable D call. The CDR3 runs 14 residues. Trimming shortened V by 5 bases and J by 0 bases, and 8 bases separated the two germline ends. Germline V CDR1 and CDR2: SGHNT, YENEEA. In DNA form, the CDR3 reads TGTGCCAGCAGCCTCCCTCCCTCTGGAAACACCATATATTTT. Translated, it gives CASSLPPSGNTIYF.

CDR3 region: CASSQDPTSGSGGEQYF. The DNA for the CDR3 is TGCGCCAGCAGCCAAGACCCTACTAGCGGGAGTGGGGGCGAGCAGTACTTC. This chain uses TRBV4-1 with TRBJ2-7, with TRBD2 matching 11 bases. Germline trimming cut 0 bases from V and 6 bases from J; bases unmatched to any gene: 10. CDR1 MGHRA and CDR2 YSYEKL come from the germline V gene. There are 17 residues in the CDR3.

The chain recombines TRBV6-7 with TRBJ2-5; 11 bases line up with TRBD2. TRBV6-7 is an ORF, with its function uncertain. The ends lost 6 bases at V and 5 bases at J; junction bases unmatched: 17. This CDR3 is 18 amino acids long. CDR3 bases: TGTGCCAGCAGGGGGAAGACTAGCGGGATGGGAGGTTTGGAGACCCAGTACTTC. Translation: CASRGKTSGMGGLETQYF.

V and J are TRBV5-1 and TRBJ2-2; 8 nucleotides align to TRBD2. Germline V gene lookup returns CDR1 SGHRS and CDR2 YFSETQ. The CDR3 runs to 15 residues. V lost 3 bases and J lost 6; bases outside the gene matches: 7. CDR3 region: CASSWATGGPGELFF. The CDR3 bases are TGCGCCAGCAGCTGGGCGACGGGAGGGCCCGGGGAGCTGTTTTTT.

The chain is built from TRBV30 and TRBJ1-1; D uncertain. V lost 5 bases to trimming and J lost 9 bases, with 10 bases between them. Germline CDR1 and CDR2: GTSNPN and SVGIG (reference sequence). This CDR3 region has 10 residues. CDR3 DNA: TGTGCCTGGGGCGGGCTGAAAGCTTTCTTT. Translation gives CAWGGLKAFF.

The V gene is TRBV10-3, the J gene TRBJ2-5; D might be TRBD1 (6 bases). Germline assignment: CDR1 ENHRY and CDR2 SYGVKD. The CDR3 sequence is 13 residues long. The V gene lost 6 bases and the J gene lost 5 bases, with 13 bases spanning the gap. CDR3 in DNA: TGTGCCATCAGCCAGGGGCCTCAGGAGACCCAGTACTTC. It translates to CAISQGPQETQYF.

The chain has TRBV27 and TRBJ1-2; D possibly corresponds to TRBD1 (5 bases). V was cut by 3 bases and J by 4 bases, with 12 bases left in between. Germline V gene data show CDR1 as MNHEY and CDR2 as SMNVEV (reference sequence). The CDR3 consists of 14 residues. CDR3 residues: CASSLGGYPYGYTF. CDR3 bases: TGTGCCAGCAGTTTGGGGGGGTACCCCTATGGCTACACCTTC.

This clone appeared a single time. This chain connects TRBV29-1 to TRBJ2-2; weak D call: TRBD2 (5 bases). The CDR3 has 12 amino acids. The V gene lost 8 bases and the J gene lost 1 base, with 8 bases spanning the gap. Germline V gives CDR1 SQVTM, CDR2 ANQGSEA. The CDR3 region is CSTRENTGELFF. Written as DNA, the CDR3 is TGCAGCACCCGGGAGAACACCGGGGAGCTGTTTTTT.

The gene calls are TRBV4-3 and TRBJ2-7; TRBD2 aligns across 8 bases. The CDR3 is 15 amino acids. V lost 0 bases to trimming and J lost 2 bases; unmatched junction nucleotides: 3. Germline V CDR1 and CDR2: LGHNA, YSLEER. CDR3 sequence (DNA): TGCGCCAGCAGCCAAGATGCCGGGAGGGCCTACGAGCAGTACTTC. The encoded protein is CASSQDAGRAYEQYF.

The chain employs TRBV21-1 and TRBJ2-4; TRBD1 is the table's D call, not checked against the DNA. TRBV21-1 is noted as a pseudogene. The CDR3 is 17 residues long. The CDR3 nucleotides are TGTGCCAGCAGCAAAGGGGCCAAAAAGATAGCCAAAAACATTCAGTACTTC. Its translation is CASSKGAKKIAKNIQYF.

The chain recombines TRBV6-5 with TRBJ2-5; 7 bases match TRBD2. The CDR3 consists of 15 residues. Losses at the gene ends were 6 bases for V and 5 bases for J; bases not matched to a gene: 12. Germline CDR1 reads MNHEY; CDR2 reads SVGAGI. DNA of the CDR3: TGTGCCAGCAGCCAAGGGCTAGCGGCCGGGGAGACCCAGTACTTC. Translating gives CASSQGLAAGETQYF.

For the CDR3, the DNA is TGTGCCAGCACCCGGGACACTAATGAAAAACTGTTTTTT. It is translated as CASTRDTNEKLFF. V usage is TRBV6-6 and J usage is TRBJ1-4; a weak D match, TRBD1 (5 bases). This CDR3 region has 13 residues. Germline lookup yields CDR1 MNHNY and CDR2 SVGAGI (reference sequence). Trimming stripped 7 bases from V and 2 bases from J, with 8 bases between.

The chain recombines TRBV6-5 with TRBJ2-1; the D gene is possibly TRBD2 (5 bases). Germline-derived CDR1 and CDR2 are MNHEY and SVGAGI. The V end lost 4 bases, the J end lost 6 bases, and 16 bases lay between the germline ends. The length of the CDR3 is 15 residues. The DNA for the CDR3 is TGTGCCAGCAGTTCCCTACGACGGGGAACCAATGAGCAGTTCTTC. The encoded protein is CASSSLRRGTNEQFF.

This clone appeared a single time. The V and J genes are TRBV5-4 and TRBJ2-7, with TRBD2 as a possible D gene (6 bases). Germline V gene sequence: CDR1 SGHNT, CDR2 YYREEE (reference sequence). The CDR3 is made up of 13 amino acids. V was clipped by 2 bases and J by 5 bases, with 11 bases between them. DNA of the CDR3: TGTGCCAGCAGCTTTAAAGGGACTCACGAGCAGTACTTC. Protein sequence: CASSFKGTHEQYF.

The gene calls are TRBV9 and TRBJ2-1; perhaps TRBD2 as D (5 bases). The CDR3 length is 15 residues. The germline gives CDR1 SGDLS, CDR2 YYNGEE. The ends were cut back, 0 bases at V and 8 bases at J, with 15 bases in the middle. CDR3 sequence (DNA): TGTGCCAGCAGCGTAGGTAATGAGGGATTCTATGAGCAGTTCTTC. Its protein is CASSVGNEGFYEQFF.

In its sample, this clone was seen once. This chain links TRBV5-6 with TRBJ1-4; a weak D match, TRBD1 (6 bases). Germline CDR1 and CDR2: SGHDT and YYEEEE. V was cut by 4 bases and J by 5 bases, with 18 bases left in between. CDR3 size: 16 residues. The CDR3 protein is CASSPVRGRGNEKLFF. The CDR3 DNA reads as TGTGCCAGCAGCCCCGTCCGGGGGCGGGGGAATGAAAAACTGTTTTTT.

The rearrangement links TRBV6-1 to TRBJ2-5, with 7 bases fitting TRBD1. Germline V gene data show CDR1 as MNHNS and CDR2 as SASEGT. J was trimmed by 5 bases and V by 4 bases; bases with no gene match: 4. The CDR3 has 13 residues. CDR3 sequence: CASSGDRGETQYF. For the CDR3, the DNA is TGTGCCAGCAGTGGGGACAGAGGGGAGACCCAGTACTTC.

As concerns this clone: This sample also contains other DNA sequences that code for the same CDR3. The chain is built from TRBV6-1 and TRBJ2-7; 7 bases match TRBD1. The germline CDR1 and CDR2 sequences are MNHNS and SASEGT. CDR3 length equals 13 residues. J lost 2 bases, V lost 3 bases, and 1 base had no gene match. In DNA, the CDR3 is TGTGCCAGCAGTGAGGGACAGACCTACGAGCAGTACTTC. Translating gives CASSEGQTYEQYF.

This clone turned up a few times. The CDR3 nucleotides are TGTGCCTGGAGTGAGGGAGTAACTGAAGCTTTCTTT. Amino acids: CAWSEGVTEAFF. The chain joins TRBV30 to TRBJ1-1; no firm D call. Germline loops: CDR1 GTSNPN, CDR2 SVGIG (reference sequence). The CDR3 covers 12 residues. V shed 1 base and J shed 5 bases, with 8 bases lying between them.